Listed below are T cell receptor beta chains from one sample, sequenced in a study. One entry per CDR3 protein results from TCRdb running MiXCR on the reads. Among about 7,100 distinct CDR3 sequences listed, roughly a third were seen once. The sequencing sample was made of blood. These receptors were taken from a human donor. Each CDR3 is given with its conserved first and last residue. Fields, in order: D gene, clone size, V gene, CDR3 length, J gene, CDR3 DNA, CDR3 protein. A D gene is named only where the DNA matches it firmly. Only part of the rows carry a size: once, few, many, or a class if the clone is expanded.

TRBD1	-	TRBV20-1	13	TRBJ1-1	TGCAGTGCCGGGACAGCGATGAACACTGAAGCTTTCTTT	CSAGTAMNTEAFF
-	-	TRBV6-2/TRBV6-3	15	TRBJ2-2	TGTGCCAGCAGTCCTCCCGGACTACATCACAATGAGCTGTTTTTT	CASSPPGLHHNELFF
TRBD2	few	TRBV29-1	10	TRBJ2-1	TGCAGCGTTGTTCTCGCGGGAGGCACCTTC	CSVVLAGGTF
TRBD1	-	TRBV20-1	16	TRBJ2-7	TGCAGTGCGCTCCGGGACAGTGGGAGTTCACCCGATGAGCAGTACTTC	CSALRDSGSSPDEQYF
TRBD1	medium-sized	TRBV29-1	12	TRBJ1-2	TGCAGCGTTGGTGGGACAGTCTATGGCTACACCTTC	CSVGGTVYGYTF
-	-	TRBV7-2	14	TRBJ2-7	TGTGCCAGCAGCGCTGAGCGGGCCGTCTACGAGCAGTACTTC	CASSAERAVYEQYF
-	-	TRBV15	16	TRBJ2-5	TGTGCCACCAGCAGAGGACGACCCGGACGTGGAGAGACCCAGTACTTC	CATSRGRPGRGETQYF
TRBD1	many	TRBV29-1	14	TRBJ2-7	TGCAGCGTTCTACCCCAGGGGGCTATCTACGAGCAGTACTTC	CSVLPQGAIYEQYF
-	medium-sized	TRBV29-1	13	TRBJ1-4	TGCAGCGTTGGGGGACCGAAGAATGAAAAACTGTTTTTT	CSVGGPKNEKLFF
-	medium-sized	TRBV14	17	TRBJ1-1	TGTGCCAGCAGCCAAGAATACAGAGGGTGGTGGAACACTGAAGCTTTCTTT	CASSQEYRGWWNTEAFF
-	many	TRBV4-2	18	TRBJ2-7	TGTGCCAGCAGCCGCCGGGCCGAACGAGCGGGTGGTATGAACGAGCAGTACTTC	CASSRRAERAGGMNEQYF
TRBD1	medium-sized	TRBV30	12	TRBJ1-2	TGTGCCTGGAGCCCAGGACAGGGGTGGTACACCTTC	CAWSPGQGWYTF
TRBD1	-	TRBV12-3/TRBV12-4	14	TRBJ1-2	TGTGCCAGCAGCCTGACAGGGAAGAACTATGGCTACACCTTC	CASSLTGKNYGYTF
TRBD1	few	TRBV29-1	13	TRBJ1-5	TGCAGCGTGGGGACAGGGTTAGGAGAGACCCAGCATTTT	CSVGTGLGETQHF
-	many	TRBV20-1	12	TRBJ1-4	TGCAGTGCTACGGCCCCGAACGAAAAACTGTTTTTT	CSATAPNEKLFF
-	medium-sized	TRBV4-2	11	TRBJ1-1	TGTGCCAGCAGCCCTGGAATTGAAGCTTTCTTT	CASSPGIEAFF
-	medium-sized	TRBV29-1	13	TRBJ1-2	TGCAGCGTTGGAGTGGGCCCCAAGCGTTCCTACACCTTC	CSVGVGPKRSYTF
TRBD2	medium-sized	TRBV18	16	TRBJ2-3	TGTGCCAGCTCACTCCGACTAGCGGGAGGGTCAGATACGCAGTATTTT	CASSLRLAGGSDTQYF
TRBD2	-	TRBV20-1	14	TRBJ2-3	TGCAGTGCTATGGGACTAGCGGGATCAGATACGCAGTATTTT	CSAMGLAGSDTQYF
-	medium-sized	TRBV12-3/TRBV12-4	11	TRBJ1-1	TGTGCCAGCAGTTTGGGCGTTGAAGCTTTCTTT	CASSLGVEAFF
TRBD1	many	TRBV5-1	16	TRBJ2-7	TGCGCCAGCAGCTTGGGTGCGGGACAGGCGACCTACGAGCAGTACTTC	CASSLGAGQATYEQYF
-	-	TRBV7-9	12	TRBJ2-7	TGTGCCAGCAGCTTAATTCGGGGCGAGCAGTACTTC	CASSLIRGEQYF
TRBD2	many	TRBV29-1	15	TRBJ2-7	TGCAGCGTTGAAGATCGGACTAGCGGGGCAGGAGAGCAGTACTTC	CSVEDRTSGAGEQYF
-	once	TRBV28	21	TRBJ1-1	TGTGCCAGCAGTTTAATCAAGGGTTACGTTAGCAATCAGCCCATGAACACTGAAGCTTTCTTT	CASSLIKGYVSNQPMNTEAFF
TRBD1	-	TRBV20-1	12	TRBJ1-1	TGCAGTGCTACCACAGGGGGGACTGAAGCTTTCTTT	CSATTGGTEAFF
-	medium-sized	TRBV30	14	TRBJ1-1	TGTGCCTGGAGTGAAGGCGGACAGAACACTGAAGCTTTCTTT	CAWSEGGQNTEAFF